This T cell receptor (beta chain) was identified during a study of shared clonotypes between healthy human individuals. The study's findings and limits: The sole specimen, blood, was sampled, and tissue repertoires likely differ.

TCRdb's table, derived via immunoSEQ multiplex PCR, lists solely in-frame clones and lacks some. The sample includes some 360,000 clones, more than 60% of them seen just once. Details on this clone: Antigen specificity is unknown.

Donors comprised healthy HIV-negative adults lacking recent acute infections or vaccinations. This TCR came from a man under 40 in good health. Material for sequencing was memory CD4+ T cells sorted from blood. As to subset: CD45RA-negative fraction.

The CDR3 is CASSEASTYEQYF. CDR3 sequence (DNA): TGTGCCAGCAGTGAAGCCTCCACGTACGAGCAGTACTTC. The chain employs TRBV2 and TRBJ2-7; no firm D call. There are 13 residues in the CDR3. V dropped 0 bases and J dropped 4 bases, with 7 bases sitting between them. Germline CDR1 and CDR2: SNHLY and FYNNEI.